The entry that follows covers one T cell receptor (beta chain) sequence. The sample, about 9.2 milliliters of peripheral blood, was drawn from each donor. There are 15 residues in the CDR3. The V gene's germline CDR1 is MNHEY and CDR2 SMNVEV (reference sequence). The data stem from a study of blood T cells in healthy people across ages. A second PCR of about 7 to 12 cycles used a sample-barcoded 5' primer and a J-beta primer mix. TCRdb re-called the 5' RACE reads with MiXCR, one entry per CDR3 protein. The sample has some 690,000 distinct CDR3 sequences, over 20% seen once. Sequenced sample: blood. The chain uses TRBV27 and TRBJ2-5; 8 bases line up with TRBD1. With the DNA end fitting TRBJ2-7 better, the J assignment may be wrong. The receptor comes from a man aged 65 to 79 in good health. The CDR3, as DNA: TGTGCCAGCAGTTTTATGGACAGGGCCCCGTACGAGCAGTACTTC. Protein product: CASSFMDRAPYEQYF.